A single sample is the source of the 3 T cell receptor beta chains below, sequenced in a study of T cells in Graves' hyperthyroidism and ophthalmopathy. The source material, RNA transcripts, was used to amplify TCR beta CDR3 regions. Primed by the HTBI set, a first-round RT-PCR was run on the TCR CDR3. TCRdb analysed the multiplex PCR reads with MiXCR anew, one entry per CDR3 protein. The sample includes more than 550,000 distinct CDR3 sequences, around 16% of them seen just once. The sample consisted of blood. The receptors stem from a man in his forties or fifties with Graves' hyperthyroidism.

The chain has TRBV19 and TRBJ2-5; 9 bases match TRBD2. The CDR3 loop spans 15 amino acids. V lost 5 bases to trimming and J lost 5 bases; unmatched junction nucleotides: 9. The germline V gene has CDR1 LNHDA and CDR2 SQIVND (reference sequence). Here the CDR3 reads CASSPHSGSWETQYF. The CDR3 DNA is TGTGCCAGTAGTCCCCATAGCGGGAGTTGGGAGACCCAGTACTTC. The whole variable domain, filled in from reference TRBV19 and TRBJ2-5, reads DGGITQSPKYLFRKEGQNVTLSCEQNLNHDAMYWYRQDPGQGLRLIYYSQIVNDFQKGDIAEGYSVSREKKESFPLTVTSAQKNPTAFYLCASSPHSGSWETQYFGPGTRLLVL.

Ten or more counts support this clonotype. This rearrangement joins TRBV7-9 to TRBJ1-2, with D possibly matching TRBD1 (6 bases). V was pared by 5 bases and J by 8 bases, with 21 bases between. The CDR3 loop spans 15 amino acids. Per germline, CDR1 SEHNR and CDR2 FQNEAQ (reference sequence). The DNA for the CDR3 is TGTGCCAGCAGCAATACAGGGTCTCCCACAGAAGGCTACACCTTC. It translates to CASSNTGSPTEGYTF.

This clonotype was seen many times. This rearrangement joins TRBV27 to TRBJ2-3; TRBD1 matches at 8 bases. This CDR3 comprises 15 residues. Unmatched junction bases numbered 7, after V lost 4 bases and J lost 4 bases. Germline V lookup: CDR1 MNHEY, CDR2 SMNVEV (reference sequence). The CDR3 reads CASSWALDRADTQYF. The CDR3 DNA reads TGTGCCAGCAGTTGGGCCCTGGACAGGGCAGATACGCAGTATTTT.